Sequencing of this TCR beta chain was carried out in a study of OX40 agonist ivuxolimab in advanced cancers. Libraries were prepared by immunoSEQ multiplex PCR; TCRdb keeps only in-frame clonotypes and omits some of them. This sample has around 60,000 clones, with 90% to 95% found just once. V was clipped by 4 bases and J by 3 bases; unmatched bases: 1. This CDR3 is built from 13 residues. Germline-derived CDR1 and CDR2 are MNHEY and SMNVEV (reference sequence). This chain uses TRBV27 with TRBJ1-1; 8 bases map to TRBD1. This receptor was obtained from an adult with an advanced solid tumor such as melanoma, head and neck, liver or kidney cancer. The starting material was CD4+ or CD8+ T cells sorted from blood, obtained in a trial of the OX40 agonist ivuxolimab. The CDR3 region has the DNA TGTGCCAGCAGTTCACAGGGGGACACTGAAGCTTTCTTT. Translating it yields CASSSQGDTEAFF.